This is a list of T cell receptor beta chains from one sample in a study of low-dose radiotherapy and immunotherapy resistance in tumors. Using its own MiXCR run on the reads, TCRdb lists one record per CDR3 protein. The sample shows around 60,000 distinct CDR3 sequences, about 23% of them seen only once. The source material was PBMCs, sampled after low-dose radiotherapy plus immunotherapy. These receptors came from a male donor with prostate cancer. Each CDR3 is given with its conserved first and last residue. A D gene is named only where the DNA matches it firmly. A row's size may be missing; if present it is once, few, many or a size class.

size	V	D	J	DNA	CDR3
many	TRBV29-1	NA	TRBJ2-2	TGCAGCGTTGAAGTGGCAGAACGGAACACCGGGGAGCTGTTTTTT	CSVEVAERNTGELFF
many	TRBV28	TRBD1	TRBJ1-5	TGTGCCAGCAGAACAGGGGCCGTCAATCAGCCCCAGCATTTT	CASRTGAVNQPQHF
NA	TRBV5-1	NA	TRBJ2-2	NA	CASSPLTGGSTGELFFF
few	TRBV4-1	NA	TRBJ2-7	TGCGCCAGCAGCCAGGACCCCGGGGGTTCCTACGAGCAGTACTTC	CASSQDPGGSYEQYF
many	TRBV2	NA	TRBJ2-1	TGTGCCAGCATGGTTGGGGAGGGGGCCTACAATGAGCAGTTCTTC	CASMVGEGAYNEQFF
many	TRBV5-5	NA	TRBJ2-7	TGTGCCAGCAGCTTGGTCAGGGATACCTACGAGCAGTACTTC	CASSLVRDTYEQYF
many	TRBV30	NA	TRBJ2-7	TGTGCCTGGAGCCAGACAGGCTACGAGCAGTACTTC	CAWSQTGYEQYF
many	TRBV11-3	NA	TRBJ2-7	TGTGCCAGCAGCTTTCAAACAGGGGAGCAGTACTTC	CASSFQTGEQYF
NA	TRBV5-1	NA	TRBJ2-6	TGCGCCAGCAGCTTGGAAAACTCTGGGGCCAACGTCCTGACTTTC	CASSLENSGANVLTF
many	TRBV12-3/TRBV12-4	NA	TRBJ1-3	TGTGCCAGCAGTTTGGGGACAACAGTGAGGCATTTT	CASSLGTTVRHF
many	TRBV5-1	NA	TRBJ2-6	TGCGCCAGCACCTTCGACGGCGGGGCTGGGGCCAACGTCCTGACTTTC	CASTFDGGAGANVLTF
NA	TRBV5-4	NA	TRBJ2-1	TGTGCCAGCAGGCCCGAAAGCAACAATGAGCAGTTCTTC	CASRPESNNEQFF
NA	TRBV12-3/TRBV12-4	TRBD1	TRBJ2-3	TGTGCCAGCAGTCAGGCACAGGGGGGCACAGATACGCAGTATTTT	CASSQAQGGTDTQYF
many	TRBV5-1	NA	TRBJ2-5	TGCGCCAGCAGCTCCGGGACAAGGGTGGAGGAGACCCAGTACTTC	CASSSGTRVEETQYF
many	TRBV27	TRBD2	TRBJ2-1	TGTGCCAGCAGTTTTACTAGCGGGAGTAATGAGCAGTTCTTC	CASSFTSGSNEQFF
many	TRBV29-1	NA	TRBJ2-6	TGCAGCGTTGGCCGTCACTCTGGGGCCAACGTCCTGACTTTC	CSVGRHSGANVLTF
many	TRBV2	NA	TRBJ2-4	TGTGCCAGCAGTGGGGGACACTTGACTGGTGTTTTC	CASSGGHLTGVF
once	TRBV28	NA	TRBJ2-2	NA	CASSLLKNTGELFFFFFF
many	TRBV29-1	NA	TRBJ1-1	TGCAGCGTTGCGATCCTGAACACTGAAGCTTTCTTT	CSVAILNTEAFF
many	TRBV5-6	NA	TRBJ1-1	TGTGCCAGCAGCTCTCTTCGGTTTGACATGAACACTGAAGCTTTCTTT	CASSSLRFDMNTEAFF
many	TRBV6-6	NA	TRBJ2-3	TGTGCCACCCTAGCAGCGGCGGCCAACACAGATACGCAGTATTTT	CATLAAAANTDTQYF
many	TRBV7-3	NA	TRBJ2-1	TGTGCCAGCAGCTTATGGTTGGCGGGGCCCGGAGATGAGCAGTTCTTC	CASSLWLAGPGDEQFF
many	TRBV5-1	NA	TRBJ1-5	TGCGCCAGCAGCTTGGGAACGGGAATCAATCAGCCCCAGCATTTT	CASSLGTGINQPQHF
NA	TRBV29-1	NA	TRBJ2-3	TGCAGCGCCCGCTCGGGGGTTACAGATACGCAGTATTTT	CSARSGVTDTQYF
many	TRBV27	NA	TRBJ2-2	TGTGCCAGCAGTTTTATGGGGTTAACCGGGGAGCTGTTTTTT	CASSFMGLTGELFF
NA	TRBV11-1	TRBD1	TRBJ2-1	TGTGCCAGCAGCGCGGACAGGGGGCGAATCAATGAGCAGTTCTTC	CASSADRGRINEQFF
many	TRBV7-2	NA	TRBJ1-1	TGTGCCAGCAGCTTATACGCGGCCGTAGGGAACGAAGCTTTCTTT	CASSLYAAVGNEAFF
NA	TRBV4-2	TRBD2	TRBJ2-2	TGTGCCAGCAGCCCGTTAGCGGGAGCCCCCGGGGAGCTGTTTTTT	CASSPLAGAPGELFF
many	TRBV5-1	TRBD1	TRBJ2-1	TGCGCCAGCAGCTTGGGACAGGGTCGGTTGAATGAGCAGTTCTTC	CASSLGQGRLNEQFF
many	TRBV20-1	NA	TRBJ2-7	TGCAGTTCTCATGGAGGGTGGGACTCCTACGAGCAGTACTTC	CSSHGGWDSYEQYF
many	TRBV29-1	TRBD2	TRBJ2-7	TGCAGCGTAATGTCGGGACTAGCGATCCATCAGTACTTC	CSVMSGLAIHQYF
many	TRBV2	NA	TRBJ2-3	TGTGCCAGCAGTGTCGCCGGGAGTACGGGTTTGTATCCAGATACGCAGTATTTT	CASSVAGSTGLYPDTQYF
NA	TRBV7-9	NA	TRBJ2-3	TGTGCCAGCAGCTTATTACCTGTGGGGGCAGATACGCAGTATTTT	CASSLLPVGADTQYF
NA	TRBV6-5	NA	TRBJ1-1	TGTGCCAGCAGTTACTTATCCCCGGGACGGAACACTGAAGCTTTCTTT	CASSYLSPGRNTEAFF
many	TRBV5-1	NA	TRBJ1-2	TGCGCCAGCAGAGTTGCGGGGGGCGACTATGGCTACACCTTC	CASRVAGGDYGYTF
many	TRBV3-1	TRBD1	TRBJ1-1	TGTGCCAGCGCACGGACAGGGGGGGGCACTGAAGCTTTCTTT	CASARTGGGTEAFF
many	TRBV19	NA	TRBJ1-2	TGTGCCAGCCACAGCCCAGGGGTCTATGGCTACACCTTC	CASHSPGVYGYTF
NA	TRBV10-3	NA	TRBJ2-2	NA	CATGLRTGELFFFFFFF
NA	TRBV4-3	NA	TRBJ1-5	TGCGCCAGCAGCCCATCCTCAAACAGTGGGGCTAGCAATCAGCCCCAGCATTTT	CASSPSSNSGASNQPQHF
many	TRBV19	NA	TRBJ2-1	TGTGCCAGTAGTATATCGGCAAACTCGCTTAAATACAATGAGCAGTTCTTC	CASSISANSLKYNEQFF
many	TRBV11-1	NA	TRBJ2-2	TGTGCCAGCAGCCTTGTCGGCACGGGGCTTAACACCGGGGAGCTGTTTTTT	CASSLVGTGLNTGELFF
many	TRBV6-2/TRBV6-3	TRBD1	TRBJ2-7	TGTGCCAGCAGTCAAGACAGGGCGAGCTCCTACGAGCAGTACTTC	CASSQDRASSYEQYF